A single T cell receptor (beta chain) is shown here with its context. In the PCR, 60 Vbeta and 13 Jbeta primers were used. Data came from immunoSEQ multiplex PCR; TCRdb stores just in-frame clones and leaves some out. The sample gives 100,000 to 150,000 clones, under 90% of which show up once; around 8% is in the top ten. This entry belongs to a study of cytomegalovirus exposure and HLA in healthy donors. The sequencing sample was made of PBMCs. This TCR was recovered from a female donor in good health and CMV-seropositive.

CDR3 region: CSVAPSIWGESYGYTF. The CDR3 DNA sequence: TGCAGCGTTGCTCCGTCGATTTGGGGGGAGTCCTATGGCTACACCTTC. The V and J genes are TRBV29-1 and TRBJ1-2; weak D call: TRBD1 (5 bases). Germline CDR1 reads SQVTM; CDR2 reads ANQGSEA. V lost 4 bases, J lost 4 bases, and 22 bases lay in between. The CDR3 has 16 amino acids.